This record concerns one T cell receptor (beta chain) sequence. Its antigen is undetermined. The immunoSEQ assay was version 4, run in survey mode. Measured with immunoSEQ multiplex PCR; TCRdb has only the in-frame clones, and not every one. The sample yields under 45,000 clones, 80% to 90% seen once. This sample was taken from a study of persistence of HIV-infected CD4 T cells. Anti-CD3/anti-CD28 beads served as a nonspecific positive control stimulus. Responding CD4+ T cells were sorted by upregulation of both CD40 ligand and CD69. Germline CDR1 reads MNHEY; CDR2 reads SVGAGI. The J segment lost 6 bases and the V segment lost 5 bases, leaving 5 bases of the junction unmatched. CDR3 size: 15 residues.

This clonotype was sampled from an adult man with HIV who was CMV-seropositive. This chain uses TRBV6-5 with TRBJ2-1; the match to TRBD2 covers 12 bases. The sample in question was CD4+ T cells sorted from PBMCs after approximately 19-hour stimulation, obtained from a patient who received antiretroviral therapy. The CDR3 nucleotides read TGTGCCAGCAGTCTACGGACTAGCGGGGCCAATGAGCAGTTCTTC. It yields the protein CASSLRTSGANEQFF.